This TCR beta chain derives from a study of blood T cell repertoires in COVID-19. Study summary: T cells, B-cell-depleted T cells, or PBMCs supplied cDNA or gDNA.

Sequencing used immunoSEQ multiplex PCR; TCRdb keeps in-frame clones, though not all of them. Of tens of thousands of clones listed, roughly 88% are singletons. This CDR3 has 18 residues. Germline CDR1 reads SGHDT; CDR2 reads YYEEEE. Trimming cost V 1 base and J 1 base; bases outside gene matches: 5. Sequencing was carried out using peripheral blood. The receptor was derived from a human donor in a cohort sampled during active COVID-19. This chain uses TRBV5-6 with TRBJ2-6, with TRBD1 matching 10 bases. Written as DNA, the CDR3 is TGTGCCAGCAGCTTGCCCGGGACAGGGGTATCTGGGGCCAACGTCCTGACTTTC. The encoded protein is CASSLPGTGVSGANVLTF.